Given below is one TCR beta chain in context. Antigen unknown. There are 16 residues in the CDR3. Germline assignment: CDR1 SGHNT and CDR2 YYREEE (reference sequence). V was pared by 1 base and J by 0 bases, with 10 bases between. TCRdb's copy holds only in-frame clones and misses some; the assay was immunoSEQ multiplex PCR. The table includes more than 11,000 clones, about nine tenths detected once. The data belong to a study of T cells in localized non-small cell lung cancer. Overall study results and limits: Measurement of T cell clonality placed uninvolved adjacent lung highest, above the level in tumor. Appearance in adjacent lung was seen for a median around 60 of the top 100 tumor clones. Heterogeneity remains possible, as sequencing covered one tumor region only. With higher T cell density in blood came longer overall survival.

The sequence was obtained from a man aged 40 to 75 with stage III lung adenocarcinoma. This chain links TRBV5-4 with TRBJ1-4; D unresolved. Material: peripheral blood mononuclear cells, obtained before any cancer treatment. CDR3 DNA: TGTGCCAGCAGCTTGAACAGCCAGACAACTAATGAAAAACTGTTTTTT. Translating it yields CASSLNSQTTNEKLFF. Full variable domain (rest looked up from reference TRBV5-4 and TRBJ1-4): ETGVTQSPTHLIKTRGQQVTLRCSSQSGHNTVSWYQQALGQGPQFIFQYYREEENGRGNFPPRFSGLQFPNYSSELNVNALELDDSALYLCASSLNSQTTNEKLFFGSGTQLSVL.